This T cell receptor beta chain derives from a study of cytomegalovirus exposure and HLA in healthy donors. Points from the study as a whole: For most subjects, TCR beta sequences were reported to predict HLA-A and HLA-B alleles with accuracy.

Researchers ran the PCR with 60 Vbeta and 13 Jbeta primers. TCRdb's copy holds only in-frame clones and misses some; the assay was immunoSEQ multiplex PCR. The sample shows 150,000 or so clones, roughly 76% of them seen only once. This CDR3 has 15 amino acids. The germline gives CDR1 SGHTA, CDR2 FQGNSA. Details on this clone: Its target is unknown. The junction departs from germline at one end; a sequencing error may be responsible.

The sample was PBMCs. The chain has TRBV7-2 and TRBJ2-7, with D possibly TRBD1 on 6 matching bases. This receptor was identified in a woman under 30 in good health and CMV-seropositive. In DNA form, the CDR3 reads TGTGCCAGCAGTTTAGATTTCGGGACAACCTACGAGCAGTACTTC. It specifies CASSLDFGTTYEQYF.